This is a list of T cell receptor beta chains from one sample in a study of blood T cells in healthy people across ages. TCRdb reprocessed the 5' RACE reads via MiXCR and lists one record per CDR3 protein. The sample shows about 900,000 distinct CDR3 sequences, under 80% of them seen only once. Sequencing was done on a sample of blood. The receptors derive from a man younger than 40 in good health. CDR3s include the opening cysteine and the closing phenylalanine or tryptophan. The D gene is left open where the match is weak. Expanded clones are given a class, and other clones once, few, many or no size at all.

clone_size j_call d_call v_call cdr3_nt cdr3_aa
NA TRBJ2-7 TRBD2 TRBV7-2 TGTGCCAGCAGCTTGGCCGTTCGGGCGGGGGGAACCTACGAGCAGTACTTC CASSLAVRAGGTYEQYF
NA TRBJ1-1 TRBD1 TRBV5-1 TGCGCCAGCAGCTTGACCAGGGGGGGGAACACTGAAGCTTTCTTT CASSLTRGGNTEAFF
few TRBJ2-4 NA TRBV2 TGTGCCAGCAGTGTTCGAAACATTCAGTACTTC CASSVRNIQYF
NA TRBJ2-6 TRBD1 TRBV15 TGTACCACCAGCAGAGATAGGGGCAGGGGGATCACCAACGTCCTGACTTTC CTTSRDRGRGITNVLTF
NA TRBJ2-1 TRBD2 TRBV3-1 TGTGCCAGCAGCAGGACTAGCGGGGGATACAATGGGCAGTTCTTC CASSRTSGGYNGQFF
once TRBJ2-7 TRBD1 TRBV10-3 TGTGCCATCAGAACCGGGACAGGGGATTCCTACGAGCAGTACTTC CAIRTGTGDSYEQYF
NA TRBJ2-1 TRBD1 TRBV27 TGTGCCAGCAGTTTGGACAGGGGGGTGTCCTACAATGAGCAGTTCTTC CASSLDRGVSYNEQFF
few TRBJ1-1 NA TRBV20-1 TGCAGTGCTAGAGATCCCCCCCACGGGAACACTGAAGCTTTCTTT CSARDPPHGNTEAFF
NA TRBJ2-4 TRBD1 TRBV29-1 TGCAGCGCGCAGGGACAGGCAACCTACGGGCAGTACTTC CSAQGQATYGQYF
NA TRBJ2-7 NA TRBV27 TGTGCCAGCAGTGGCAGGGGTATCCCCTACGAGCAGTACTTC CASSGRGIPYEQYF
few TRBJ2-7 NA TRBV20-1 TGCAGTGCTAGTTCTTTCGGCGAGCAGTACTTC CSASSFGEQYF
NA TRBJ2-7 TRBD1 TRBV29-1 TGCAGCGTTGACTTACAGGGGGACGAGCAGTACTTC CSVDLQGDEQYF
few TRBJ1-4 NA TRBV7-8 TGTGCCAGCAGCTTAGGGGGGGGAAATGAAAAACTGTTTTTT CASSLGGGNEKLFF
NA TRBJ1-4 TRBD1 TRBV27 TGTGCCAGCAGTTTATCGGAACAGGGGGTGAGAGGACAAAAACTGTTTTTT CASSLSEQGVRGQKLFF
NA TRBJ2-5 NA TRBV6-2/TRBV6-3 TGTGCCACCCATCAGACGAGCAAAGAGACCCAGTACTTC CATHQTSKETQYF
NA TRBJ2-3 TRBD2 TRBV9 TGCGCCAGCAGCGTAGCCACGGGGGGGTTCGATACGCAGTATTTT CASSVATGGFDTQYF
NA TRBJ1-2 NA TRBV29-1 TGCAGCTCGGCCGGGACTGGGGAGGGCTACACCTTC CSSAGTGEGYTF
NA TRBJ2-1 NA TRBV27 TGTGCCAGCAGTGTATTTCAGGGGAGCCATGAGCAGTTCTTC CASSVFQGSHEQFF
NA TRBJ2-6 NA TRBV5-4 TGTGCCAGCAGCCGTTCCGGAGCTGGGGCCAACGTCCTGACTTTC CASSRSGAGANVLTF
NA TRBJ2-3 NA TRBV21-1 TGTGCCAGCAGCCAAAAGAAGGCATATAGCACAGATACGCAGTATTTT CASSQKKAYSTDTQYF
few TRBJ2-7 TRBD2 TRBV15 TGTGCCACCAGCACAAGTCGACTAGCCCACGAGCAGTACTTC CATSTSRLAHEQYF
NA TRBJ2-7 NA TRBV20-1 TGCAGTGCTAGAGATCCAGGCAGATTCTACGAGCAGTACTTC CSARDPGRFYEQYF
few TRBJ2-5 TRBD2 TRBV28 TGTGCCAGCAGTTTTTTAGCGGGGGGTGGTGAGACCCAGTACTTC CASSFLAGGGETQYF
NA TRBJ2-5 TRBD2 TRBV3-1 TGTGCCAGCAGCCAAGATGATGTAGCGGGGGTAGAGACCCAGTACTTC CASSQDDVAGVETQYF
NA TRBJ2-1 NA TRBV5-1 TGCGCCAGCAGCCAACAGGTTCTGGACAATGAGCAGTTCTTC CASSQQVLDNEQFF